This T cell receptor beta chain was sequenced in a study of blood T cell repertoires in COVID-19. Study context: Acute-phase and convalescent COVID-19 samples originated in the United States, Italy and Spain. In each case, the material was cDNA or gDNA derived from T cells, B-cell-depleted T cells, or PBMCs.

In the study's own analysis: Scientists estimated how many nucleated cells there were by amplifying reference gene primers. Assay: immunoSEQ multiplex PCR; the TCRdb copy retains only in-frame clones and omits some. From that table come the V and J calls and clone size; the DNA was used to work out D and trimming. The profile shows about 280,000 clones, approximately 86% of them singletons. This clonotype originated in a man between 40 and 49 years old with active or convalescent COVID-19. The sample comprised peripheral blood.

DNA for the CDR3: TGTGCCAGCAGCTTTTTTGGCAGCTCTGGGGCCAACGTCCTGACTTTC. Protein product: CASSFFGSSGANVLTF. V and J are TRBV5-4 and TRBJ2-6; unclear D gene. From germline, CDR1 is SGHNT and CDR2 YYREEE (reference sequence). The CDR3 length is 16 residues. Deletions cut 2 bases from V and 0 bases from J, with 9 bases between.